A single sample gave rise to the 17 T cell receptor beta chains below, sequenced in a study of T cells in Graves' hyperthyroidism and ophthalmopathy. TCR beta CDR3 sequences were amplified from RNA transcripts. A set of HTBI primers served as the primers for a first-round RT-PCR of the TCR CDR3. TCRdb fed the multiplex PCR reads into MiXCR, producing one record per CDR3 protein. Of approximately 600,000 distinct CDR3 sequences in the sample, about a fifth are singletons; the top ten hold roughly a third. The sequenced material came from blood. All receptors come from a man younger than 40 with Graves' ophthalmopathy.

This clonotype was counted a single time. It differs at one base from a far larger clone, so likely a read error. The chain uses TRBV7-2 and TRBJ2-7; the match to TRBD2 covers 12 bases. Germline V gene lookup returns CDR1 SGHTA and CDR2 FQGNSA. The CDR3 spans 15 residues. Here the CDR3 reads CASSSRLAGAYELYF. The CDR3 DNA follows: TGTGCCAGCAGCTCCCGACTAGCGGGAGCCTACGAGCTGTACTTC.

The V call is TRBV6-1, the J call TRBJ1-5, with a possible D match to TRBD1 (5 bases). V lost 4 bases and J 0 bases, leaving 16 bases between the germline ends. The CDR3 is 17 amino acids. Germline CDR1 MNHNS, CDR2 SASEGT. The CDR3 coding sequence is TGTGCCAGCAGTGTGGGACCCCGCAGGGCTAGCAATCAGCCCCAGCATTTT. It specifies CASSVGPRRASNQPQHF.

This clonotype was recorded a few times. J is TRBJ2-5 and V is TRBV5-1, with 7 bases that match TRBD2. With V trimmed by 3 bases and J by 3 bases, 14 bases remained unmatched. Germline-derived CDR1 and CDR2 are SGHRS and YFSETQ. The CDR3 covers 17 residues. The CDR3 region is CASSCEGTKERKETQYF. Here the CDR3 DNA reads TGCGCCAGCAGCTGTGAGGGGACTAAGGAGCGGAAAGAGACCCAGTACTTC.

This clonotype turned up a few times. The CDR3: CASSVNGASNEKLFF. CDR3 DNA: TGTGCCAGCAGCGTAAACGGCGCCTCTAATGAAAAACTGTTTTTT. The chain couples TRBV9 to TRBJ1-4; no definite D call. Germline CDR1 and CDR2: SGDLS and YYNGEE. V was shortened by 1 base and J by 3 bases, with 10 bases between the two germline ends. The CDR3 covers 15 residues. Complete variable domain (other parts from reference TRBV9 and TRBJ1-4): DSGVTQTPKHLITATGQRVTLRCSPRSGDLSVYWYQQSLDQGLQFLIQYYNGEERAKGNILERFSAQQFPDLHSELNLSSLELGDSALYFCASSVNGASNEKLFFGSGTQLSVL.

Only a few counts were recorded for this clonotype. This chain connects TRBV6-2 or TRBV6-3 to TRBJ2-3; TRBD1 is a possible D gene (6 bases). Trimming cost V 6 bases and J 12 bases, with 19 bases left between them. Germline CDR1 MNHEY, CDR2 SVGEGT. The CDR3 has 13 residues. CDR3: CASSLNYRERQYF. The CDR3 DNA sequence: TGTGCCAGCAGCCTAAACTACAGGGAGCGTCAGTATTTT.

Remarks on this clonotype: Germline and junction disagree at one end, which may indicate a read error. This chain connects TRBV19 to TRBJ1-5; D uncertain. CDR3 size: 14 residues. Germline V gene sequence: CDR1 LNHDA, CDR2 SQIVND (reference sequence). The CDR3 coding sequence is TGTGCCAGTAGCCCCGTGGGGAGCAGGCAGCCCCAACATTTT. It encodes CASSPVGSRQPQHF.

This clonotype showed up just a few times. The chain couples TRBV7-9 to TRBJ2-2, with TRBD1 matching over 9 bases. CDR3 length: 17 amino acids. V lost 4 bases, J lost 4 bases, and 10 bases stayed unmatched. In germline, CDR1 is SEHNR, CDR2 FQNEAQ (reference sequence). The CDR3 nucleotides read TGTGCCAGCAGCTGGGGACAGGGAGGAGGAGGCACCGGGGAGCTGTTTTTT. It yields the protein CASSWGQGGGGTGELFF.

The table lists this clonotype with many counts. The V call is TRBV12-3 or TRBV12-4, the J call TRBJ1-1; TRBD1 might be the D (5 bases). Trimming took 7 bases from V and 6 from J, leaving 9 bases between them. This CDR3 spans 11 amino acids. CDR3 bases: TGTGCCAGCATCCAAGGGGCTGAAGCTTTCTTT. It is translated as CASIQGAEAFF.

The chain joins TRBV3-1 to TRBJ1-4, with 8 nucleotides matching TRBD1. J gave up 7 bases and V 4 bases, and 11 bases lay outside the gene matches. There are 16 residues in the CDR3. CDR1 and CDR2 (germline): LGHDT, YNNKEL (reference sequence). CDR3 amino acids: CASSPGLVDRGEKLFF. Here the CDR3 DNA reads TGTGCCAGCAGCCCCGGCCTCGTTGACAGGGGTGAAAAACTGTTTTTT.

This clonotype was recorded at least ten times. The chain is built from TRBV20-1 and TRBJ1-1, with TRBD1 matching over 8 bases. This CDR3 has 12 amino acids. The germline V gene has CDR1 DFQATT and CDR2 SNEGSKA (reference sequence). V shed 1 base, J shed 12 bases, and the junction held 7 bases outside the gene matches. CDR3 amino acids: CSARVTGQGTFF. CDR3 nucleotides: TGCAGTGCTAGAGTTACCGGACAGGGAACTTTCTTT.

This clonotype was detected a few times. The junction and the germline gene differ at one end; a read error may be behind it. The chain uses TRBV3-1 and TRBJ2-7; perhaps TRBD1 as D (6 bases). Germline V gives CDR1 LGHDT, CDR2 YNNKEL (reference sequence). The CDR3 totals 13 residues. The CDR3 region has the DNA TGTGCCGGCAGCCAAGATGCAAGGGGGGAGCAGTACTTC. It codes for CAGSQDARGEQYF.

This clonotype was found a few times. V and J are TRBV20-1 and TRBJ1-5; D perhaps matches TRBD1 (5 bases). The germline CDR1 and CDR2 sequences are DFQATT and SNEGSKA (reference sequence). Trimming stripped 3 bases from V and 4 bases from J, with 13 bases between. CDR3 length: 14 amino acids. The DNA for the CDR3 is TGCAGTGCTAGTAATTGGGGGGTTAATCAGCCCCAGCATTTT. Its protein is CSASNWGVNQPQHF.

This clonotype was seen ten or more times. Here the CDR3 DNA reads TGTGCCAGCAGTAGTAGCGGGAGGGCCTTGGGAGAGCAGTACTTC. This codes for CASSSSGRALGEQYF. The chain links TRBV7-2 to TRBJ2-7; 11 nucleotides line up with TRBD2. From germline, CDR1 is SGHTA and CDR2 FQGNSA. The CDR3 runs to 15 residues. Germline trimming cut 6 bases from V and 7 bases from J; bases unmatched to any gene: 11.

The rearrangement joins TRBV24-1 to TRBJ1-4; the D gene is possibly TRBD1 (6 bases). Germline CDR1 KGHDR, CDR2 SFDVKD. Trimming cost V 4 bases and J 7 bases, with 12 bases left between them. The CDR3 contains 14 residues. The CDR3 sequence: CATSDSRTAEKLFF. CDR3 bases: TGTGCCACCAGTGACTCCAGGACAGCTGAAAAACTGTTTTTT.

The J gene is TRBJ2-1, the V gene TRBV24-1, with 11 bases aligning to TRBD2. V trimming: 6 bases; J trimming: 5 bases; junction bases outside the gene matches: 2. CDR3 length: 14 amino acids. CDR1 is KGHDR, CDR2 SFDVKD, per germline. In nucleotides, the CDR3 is TGTGCCACCAGTCTTAGCGGGAGGGACAATGAGCAGTTCTTC. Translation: CATSLSGRDNEQFF.

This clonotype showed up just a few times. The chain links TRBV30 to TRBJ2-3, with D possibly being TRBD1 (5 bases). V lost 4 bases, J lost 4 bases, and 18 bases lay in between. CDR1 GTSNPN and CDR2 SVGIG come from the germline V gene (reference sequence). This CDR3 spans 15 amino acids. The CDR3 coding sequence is TGTGCCTGGACGTCCCAGGGATCCAGGGCAGATACGCAGTATTTT. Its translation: CAWTSQGSRADTQYF.

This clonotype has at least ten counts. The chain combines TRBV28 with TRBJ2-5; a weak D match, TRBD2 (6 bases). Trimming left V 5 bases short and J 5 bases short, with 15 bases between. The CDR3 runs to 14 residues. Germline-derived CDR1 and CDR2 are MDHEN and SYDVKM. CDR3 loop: CASSPRSSGETQYF. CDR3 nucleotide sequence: TGTGCCAGCAGTCCTCGGAGTAGCGGCGAGACCCAGTACTTC.